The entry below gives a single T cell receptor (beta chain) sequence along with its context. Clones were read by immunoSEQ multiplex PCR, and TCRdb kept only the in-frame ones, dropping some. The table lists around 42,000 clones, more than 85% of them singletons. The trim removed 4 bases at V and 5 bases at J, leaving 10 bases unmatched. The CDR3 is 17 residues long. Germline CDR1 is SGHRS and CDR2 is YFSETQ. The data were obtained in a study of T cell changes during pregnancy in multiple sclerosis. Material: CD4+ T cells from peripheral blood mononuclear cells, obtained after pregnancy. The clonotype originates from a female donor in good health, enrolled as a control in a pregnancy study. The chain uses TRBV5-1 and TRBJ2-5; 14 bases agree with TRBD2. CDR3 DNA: TGCGCCAGCAGCCTGGGACTAGCGGGAGTGAGAGCGGAGACCCAGTACTTC. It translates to CASSLGLAGVRAETQYF.